The clone carrying this TCR beta chain was counted at least ten times. Molecular barcoding with unique molecular identifiers was used for the TCRbeta library. TCRdb recomputed calls from the PCR reads with MiXCR, one row per CDR3 protein. This sample has 200,000 to 300,000 distinct CDR3 sequences, with approximately 12% found just once. The record originates from a study of T-cell reconstitution after alpha-beta-depleted transplantation in children. The V and J ends lost 2 bases and 3 bases, in that order; junction bases with no gene match: 6. The CDR3 has 16 amino acids. Germline CDR1 and CDR2: MDHEN and SYDVKM.

The chain recombines TRBV28 with TRBJ2-2; 7 nucleotides line up with TRBD1. This TCR derives from a human donor who donated a stem cell graft to a child with acute lymphoblastic leukemia. Sequences were derived from PBMCs from the stem cell graft donor, sampled from the stem cell graft. The CDR3 DNA reads TGTGCCAGCAGTTTAGTAGGGGGCGGCCACACCGGGGAGCTGTTTTTT. Amino acids: CASSLVGGGHTGELFF. The full variable domain, completed using reference TRBV28 and TRBJ2-2, is DVKVTQSSRYLVKRTGEKVFLECVQDMDHENMFWYRQDPGLGLRLIYFSYDVKMKEKGDIPEGYSVSREKKERFSLILESASTNQTSMYLCASSLVGGGHTGELFFGEGSRLTVL.